This T cell receptor (beta chain) emerged from a study of beta chain features in type 1 diabetes. The study, taken as a whole, reports: Lower insertion and higher deletion counts appeared at VDJ junctions in type 1 diabetes patients. Among all four CD4+ subsets, Type 1 diabetes patients had TCRB CDR3s that were moderately but significantly shorter.

Expressed TCRB transcripts were sequenced after all isolated RNA was converted to cDNA. Naive, central memory and regulatory T cell samples came to a mean of approximately 4 million reads. TCRdb's copy holds only in-frame clones and misses some; the assay was immunoSEQ multiplex PCR. This sample has approximately 260,000 clones; 24% occur once, and the top ten carry over 0.01%. A few counts support this clone. Antigen specificity is unknown. V lost 4 bases to trimming and J lost 5 bases; unmatched junction nucleotides: 9. CDR3 length: 15 residues. Germline loops: CDR1 SEHNR, CDR2 FQNEAQ (reference sequence).

This chain uses TRBV7-9 with TRBJ2-3; TRBD1 matches 7 bases. The sequencing input was naive CD4+ T cells from blood. The sequence derives from a woman under 40 with type 1 diabetes. The CDR3 sequence: CASSSGEQGLDTQYF. CDR3 in DNA: TGTGCCAGCAGCTCAGGAGAACAGGGGTTAGATACGCAGTATTTT.